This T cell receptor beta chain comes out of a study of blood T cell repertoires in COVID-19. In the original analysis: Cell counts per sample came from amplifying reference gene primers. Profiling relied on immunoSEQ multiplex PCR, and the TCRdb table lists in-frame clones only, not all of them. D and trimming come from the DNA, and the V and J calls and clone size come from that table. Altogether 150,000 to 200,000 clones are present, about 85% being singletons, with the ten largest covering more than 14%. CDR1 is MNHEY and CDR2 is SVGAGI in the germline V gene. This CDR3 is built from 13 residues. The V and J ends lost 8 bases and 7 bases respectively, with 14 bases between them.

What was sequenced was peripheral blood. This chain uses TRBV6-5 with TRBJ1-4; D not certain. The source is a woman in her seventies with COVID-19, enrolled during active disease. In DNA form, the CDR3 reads TGTGCCAGCTCCGACTTTCTAGGTGAAAAACTGTTTTTT. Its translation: CASSDFLGEKLFF.